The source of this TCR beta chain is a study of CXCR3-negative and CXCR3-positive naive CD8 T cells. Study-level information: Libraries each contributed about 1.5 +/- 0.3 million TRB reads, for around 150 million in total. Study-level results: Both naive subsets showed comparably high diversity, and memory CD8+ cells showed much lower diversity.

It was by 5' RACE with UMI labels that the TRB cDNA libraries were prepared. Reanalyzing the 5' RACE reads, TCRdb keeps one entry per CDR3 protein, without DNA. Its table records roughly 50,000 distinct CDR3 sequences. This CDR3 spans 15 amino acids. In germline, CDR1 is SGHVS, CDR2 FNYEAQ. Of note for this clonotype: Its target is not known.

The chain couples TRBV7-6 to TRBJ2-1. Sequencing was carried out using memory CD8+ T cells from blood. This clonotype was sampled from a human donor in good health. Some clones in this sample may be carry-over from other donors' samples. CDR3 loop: CASSPSLGPYNEQFF. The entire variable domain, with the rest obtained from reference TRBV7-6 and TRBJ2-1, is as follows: GAGVSQSPRYKVTKRGQDVALRCDPISGHVSLYWYRQALGQGPEFLTYFNYEAQQDKSGLPNDRFSAERPEGSISTLTIQRTEQRDSAMYRCASSPSLGPYNEQFFGPGTRLTVL.